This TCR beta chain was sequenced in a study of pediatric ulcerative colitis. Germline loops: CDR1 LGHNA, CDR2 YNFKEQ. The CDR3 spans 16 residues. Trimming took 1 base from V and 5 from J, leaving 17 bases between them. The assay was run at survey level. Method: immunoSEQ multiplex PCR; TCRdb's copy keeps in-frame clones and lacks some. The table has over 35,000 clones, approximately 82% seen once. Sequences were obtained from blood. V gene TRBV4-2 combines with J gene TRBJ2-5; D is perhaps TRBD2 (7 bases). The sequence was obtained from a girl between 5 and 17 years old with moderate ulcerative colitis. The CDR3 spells CASSQGLRGGEETQYF. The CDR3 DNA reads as TGTGCCAGCAGCCAAGGGTTAAGGGGGGGCGAGGAGACCCAGTACTTC.